This T cell receptor (beta chain) is from a study of cytomegalovirus exposure and HLA in healthy donors. PCR employed 60 Vbeta and 13 Jbeta primers. TCRdb keeps only in-frame clones here, not all; method: immunoSEQ multiplex PCR. The sample records about 110,000 clones, around 77% being singletons. This clone was observed a few times. This sequence was found in a woman aged 40 to 50 in good health and CMV-seropositive. The sequencing sample was made of PBMCs.

Written as DNA, the CDR3 is TGTGCCAGCAGTTCCCCTTTTGCAGAATCCTACAATGAGCAGTTCTTC. It translates to CASSSPFAESYNEQFF. J is TRBJ2-1 and V is TRBV28, with D unresolved. This CDR3 region has 16 residues. Germline CDR1 reads MDHEN; CDR2 reads SYDVKM. Trimming took 4 bases from V and 1 from J, leaving 14 bases between them.